Each of the 20 T cell receptor beta chains below was sequenced from the same sample in a study of shared clonotypes between healthy human individuals. Measured with immunoSEQ multiplex PCR; TCRdb has only the in-frame clones, and not every one. This table holds 780,000 or so clones, over 60% found once. Sequencing was carried out using memory CD4+ T cells sorted from blood. Subset indicated: CD45RA-negative fraction. These receptors all come from a woman younger than 45 in good health.

The chain is built from TRBV6-1 and TRBJ2-7; D possibly corresponds to TRBD1 (6 bases). The V end lost 0 bases, the J end lost 4 bases, and 10 bases lay between the germline ends. The CDR3 extends over 14 amino acids. Germline V gives CDR1 MNHNS, CDR2 SASEGT. The CDR3 bases are TGTGCCAGCAGTGAAGCCAGGGGTGGATACGAGCAGTACTTC. It encodes CASSEARGGYEQYF.

The V and J genes are TRBV18 and TRBJ1-1; 7 nucleotides match TRBD1. Germline V gene sequence: CDR1 KGHSH, CDR2 LQKENI. This CDR3 comprises 15 residues. J was trimmed by 4 bases and V by 6 bases; bases with no gene match: 11. The CDR3 loop reads CASSLSDRIGTEAFF. DNA of the CDR3: TGTGCCAGCTCCCTATCGGACAGGATAGGCACTGAAGCTTTCTTT.

The table lists this clone with many counts. V gene TRBV28 combines with J gene TRBJ1-5; perhaps TRBD1 as D (6 bases). The ends were cut back, 6 bases at V and 7 bases at J, with 10 bases in the middle. The CDR3 is 12 amino acids. CDR1 is MDHEN and CDR2 is SYDVKM in the germline V gene. The CDR3 is CASRTGPQPQHF. The CDR3 nucleotides are TGTGCCAGCAGAACAGGGCCGCAGCCCCAGCATTTT.

This chain connects TRBV7-9 to TRBJ1-6; D is ambiguous. The CDR3 is 15 amino acids. V gave up 1 base and J gave up 7 bases, with 11 bases separating them. Germline assignment: CDR1 SEHNR and CDR2 FQNEAQ (reference sequence). CDR3 sequence reads: CASSLEALINSPLHF. CDR3 sequence (DNA): TGTGCCAGCAGCTTAGAGGCCCTTATAAATTCACCCCTCCACTTT.

The chain joins TRBV9 to TRBJ2-2; D remains unclear. The CDR3 has 15 residues. V lost 7 bases and J lost 4, with 17 bases in between. CDR1 and CDR2 from the germline V gene are SGDLS and YYNGEE. Here the CDR3 reads CASSPLPWSTGELFF. CDR3 bases: TGTGCCAGCTCCCCCCTCCCCTGGAGCACCGGGGAGCTGTTTTTT.

This sequence joins TRBV6-5 and TRBJ2-1; D is possibly TRBD1 or TRBD2 (5 bases each). Trimming took off 6 bases at V and 8 bases at J, with 20 bases between the two ends. Germline loops: CDR1 MNHEY, CDR2 SVGAGI. This CDR3 spans 15 amino acids. The CDR3 loop reads CASRSLGERTDEQFF. The CDR3 region has the DNA TGTGCCAGCAGGTCTCTAGGGGAGCGAACTGATGAGCAGTTCTTC.

The chain carries TRBV5-6 and TRBJ1-2; TRBD1 matches at 7 bases. The V segment lost 4 bases and the J segment 0 bases; nucleotides outside the gene matches: 12. Germline CDR1 reads SGHDT; CDR2 reads YYEEEE. The CDR3 runs to 17 residues. This CDR3 reads CASSRGQQGVANYGYTF. For the CDR3, the DNA is TGTGCCAGCAGCCGGGGGCAGCAGGGGGTAGCTAACTATGGCTACACCTTC.

The rearrangement uses TRBV7-9 and TRBJ1-2, with a tentative D call TRBD1 (6 bases). Germline loops: CDR1 SEHNR, CDR2 FQNEAQ (reference sequence). The V end lost 1 base, the J end lost 3 bases, and 12 bases lay between the germline ends. This CDR3 is built from 15 residues. The CDR3 DNA is TGTGCCAGCAGCTTAGAAGGACAGATGGACTATGGCTACACCTTC. Its protein is CASSLEGQMDYGYTF.

Written as DNA, the CDR3 is TGCGCCAGCAGGAGACAGGGTTTTGGCTACACCTTC. Encoded protein: CASRRQGFGYTF. The chain combines TRBV10-2 with TRBJ1-2; TRBD1 agrees at 7 bases. The germline V gene encodes CDR1 WSHSY and CDR2 SAAADI. Trimming cost V 6 bases and J 7 bases; bases outside gene matches: 5. CDR3 length equals 12 residues.

The CDR3 sequence: CASSLEGLSVLEQFF. The CDR3 DNA reads as TGTGCCAGCAGCTTAGAAGGGCTGAGCGTCCTTGAGCAGTTCTTC. J is TRBJ2-1 and V is TRBV7-9; D is uncertain. Germline V gene lookup returns CDR1 SEHNR and CDR2 FQNEAQ (reference sequence). The CDR3 consists of 15 residues. Trimming pared 1 base from V and 9 bases from J, leaving 16 bases between. The variable domain in full, completed from reference TRBV7-9 and TRBJ2-1, reads DTGVSQNPRHKITKRGQNVTFRCDPISEHNRLYWYRQTLGQGPEFLTYFQNEAQLEKSRLLSDRFSAERPKGSFSTLEIQRTEQGDSAMYLCASSLEGLSVLEQFFGPGTRLTVL.

The V and J genes are TRBV27 and TRBJ2-3; 9 bases line up with TRBD1. Germline V gives CDR1 MNHEY, CDR2 SMNVEV (reference sequence). The CDR3 contains 15 residues. J lost 6 bases, V lost 3 bases, and 7 bases had no gene match. In DNA, the CDR3 is TGTGCCAGCAGTTTCCGGGGACAGGGAACGGATACGCAGTATTTT. Its protein product is CASSFRGQGTDTQYF.

This clone was detected only once. The V call is TRBV6-5, the J call TRBJ2-1; D possibly corresponds to TRBD1 (5 bases). V gave up 6 bases and J gave up 7 bases, with 13 bases separating them. CDR1 is MNHEY and CDR2 is SVGAGI in the germline V gene. The CDR3 contains 13 residues. The CDR3 nucleotides read TGTGCCAGCAGACCCACAGGTCCGAATGAGCAGTTCTTC. This encodes CASRPTGPNEQFF.

The table lists this clone with a few counts. In DNA form, the CDR3 reads TGTGCCAGCAGCCGGCGCGGCGCGGGGGTGGGATACACCGGGGAGCTGTTTTTT. It yields the protein CASSRRGAGVGYTGELFF. The chain uses TRBV2 and TRBJ2-2; TRBD2 agrees at 7 bases. Trimming took 6 bases from V and 3 from J; bases not matched to a gene: 16. Germline CDR1 and CDR2: SNHLY and FYNNEI. The CDR3 loop spans 18 amino acids.

The rearrangement joins TRBV7-9 to TRBJ2-1, with D maybe TRBD2 (6 bases). This CDR3 region has 19 residues. Deletions cut 3 bases from V and 1 base from J, with 22 bases between. The germline CDR1 and CDR2 sequences are SEHNR and FQNEAQ (reference sequence). This chain's CDR3 is CASSFRRRERRVSYNEQFF. The CDR3 bases are TGTGCCAGCAGCTTTAGACGACGGGAGAGGAGGGTATCCTACAATGAGCAGTTCTTC.

The chain uses TRBV6-1 and TRBJ2-1; TRBD2 is a possible D gene (6 bases). V dropped 2 bases and J dropped 6 bases, with 17 bases sitting between them. The germline CDR1 and CDR2 sequences are MNHNS and SASEGT. The CDR3 sequence is 16 residues long. The CDR3 spells CASSEYAGRKGNEQFF. CDR3 in DNA: TGTGCCAGCAGTGAATATGCAGGGAGGAAGGGCAATGAGCAGTTCTTC.

The V and J genes are TRBV30 and TRBJ2-7, with TRBD2 matching over 8 bases. CDR3 length: 13 residues. CDR1 is GTSNPN, CDR2 SVGIG, per germline (reference sequence). V trimming: 1 base; J trimming: 5 bases; junction bases outside the gene matches: 4. The CDR3 nucleotides are TGTGCCTGGAGTGGGGGCGGGAGGCACGAGCAGTACTTC. This gives the protein CAWSGGGRHEQYF.

The rearrangement joins TRBV7-9 to TRBJ2-2; weak D call: TRBD1 (5 bases). Deletions cut 7 bases from V and 3 bases from J, with 15 bases between. The germline V gene encodes CDR1 SEHNR and CDR2 FQNEAQ (reference sequence). This CDR3 spans 15 amino acids. CDR3 sequence: CASTHKGADTGELFF. In DNA, the CDR3 is TGTGCCAGCACCCACAAAGGGGCGGACACCGGGGAGCTGTTTTTT.

This clone was seen at least ten times. The V gene is TRBV5-4, the J gene TRBJ2-7; D is undetermined. CDR1 is SGHNT and CDR2 is YYREEE in the germline V gene (reference sequence). This CDR3 comprises 15 residues. V dropped 0 bases and J dropped 6 bases, with 16 bases sitting between them. CDR3 protein: CASSLESAGNFEQYF. For the CDR3, the DNA is TGTGCCAGCAGCTTGGAGTCTGCTGGCAACTTCGAGCAGTACTTC.

Points on this clone: The same CDR3 is also encoded by other DNA sequences in this sample. This chain connects TRBV29-1 to TRBJ2-5; 7 bases are shared with TRBD1. Germline trimming cut 4 bases from V and 4 bases from J; bases unmatched to any gene: 0. From germline, CDR1 is SQVTM and CDR2 ANQGSEA. CDR3 length equals 11 residues. The CDR3 sequence: CSVGQGETQYF. The DNA for the CDR3 is TGCAGCGTTGGACAGGGAGAGACCCAGTACTTC.

The chain links TRBV28 to TRBJ1-3; tentative D call: TRBD1 (5 bases). The CDR3 consists of 15 residues. CDR1 is MDHEN and CDR2 is SYDVKM in the germline V gene. Trimming left V 2 bases short and J 0 bases short, with 8 bases between. The CDR3 region is CASSLGDPSGNTIYF. The CDR3 coding sequence is TGTGCCAGCAGTTTAGGGGACCCCTCTGGAAACACCATATATTTT.